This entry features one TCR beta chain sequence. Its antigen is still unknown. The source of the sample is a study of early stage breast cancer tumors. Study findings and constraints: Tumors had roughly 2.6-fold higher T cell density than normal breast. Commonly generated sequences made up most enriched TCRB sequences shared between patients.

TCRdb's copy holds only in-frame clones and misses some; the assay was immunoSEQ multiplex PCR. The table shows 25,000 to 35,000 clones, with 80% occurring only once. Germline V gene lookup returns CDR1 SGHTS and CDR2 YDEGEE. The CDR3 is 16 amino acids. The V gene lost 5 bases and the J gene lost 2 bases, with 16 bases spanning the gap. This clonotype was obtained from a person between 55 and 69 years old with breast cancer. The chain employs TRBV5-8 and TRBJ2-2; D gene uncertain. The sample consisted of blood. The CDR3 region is CASSRGSTSNTGELFF. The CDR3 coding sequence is TGTGCCAGCAGTCGAGGTTCGACGTCCAACACCGGGGAGCTGTTTTTT.